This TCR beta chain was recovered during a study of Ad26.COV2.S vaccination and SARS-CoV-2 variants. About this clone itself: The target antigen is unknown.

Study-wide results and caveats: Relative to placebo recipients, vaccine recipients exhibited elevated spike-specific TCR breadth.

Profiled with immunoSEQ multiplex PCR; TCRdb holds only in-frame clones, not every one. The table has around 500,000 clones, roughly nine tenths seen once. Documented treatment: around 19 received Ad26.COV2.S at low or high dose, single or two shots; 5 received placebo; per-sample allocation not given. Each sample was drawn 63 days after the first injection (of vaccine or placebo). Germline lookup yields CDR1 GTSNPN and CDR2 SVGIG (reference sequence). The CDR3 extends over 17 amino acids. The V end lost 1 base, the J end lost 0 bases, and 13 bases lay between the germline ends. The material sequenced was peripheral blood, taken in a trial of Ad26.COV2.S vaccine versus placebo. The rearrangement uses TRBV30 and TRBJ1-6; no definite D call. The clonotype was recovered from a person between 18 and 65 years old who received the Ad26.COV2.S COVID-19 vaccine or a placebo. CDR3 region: CAWSETARSSYNSPLHF. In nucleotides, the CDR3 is TGTGCCTGGAGTGAAACAGCCCGGAGCTCCTATAATTCACCCCTCCACTTT.